The 22 T cell receptor beta chains below come from one sample, sequenced in a study of shared clonotypes between healthy human individuals. Clones were read by immunoSEQ multiplex PCR, and TCRdb kept only the in-frame ones, dropping some. The data show around 2.5 million clones, approximately 94% seen once. Sequencing was done on a sample of naive CD4+ T cells from PBMCs. Regarding subset: CD45RA+ positively selected. The receptors shown here come from a young man in good health. Some clones in this sample may be carry-over from other donors' samples.

This sequence joins TRBV14 and TRBJ2-3, with 9 bases aligning to TRBD2. CDR3 length equals 17 residues. Trimming took 0 bases from V and 1 from J; bases not matched to a gene: 5. Germline-derived CDR1 and CDR2 are SGHDN and FVKESK. CDR3 amino acids: CASSQDLLAGGTDTQYF. Written as DNA, the CDR3 is TGTGCCAGCAGCCAAGATCTTTTAGCGGGAGGCACAGATACGCAGTATTTT.

The DNA of the CDR3 is TGTGCCAGTAGTAGTGGGGCAGCGAACTATGGCTACACCTTC. Its translation is CASSSGAANYGYTF. V gene TRBV19 combines with J gene TRBJ1-2; the D gene is possibly TRBD1 (5 bases). The germline V gene encodes CDR1 LNHDA and CDR2 SQIVND (reference sequence). Between the trimmed V and J ends, which lost 4 bases and 2 bases, there was a span of 11 bases. The CDR3 consists of 14 residues.

This chain uses TRBV6-5 with TRBJ2-1; 7 bases line up with TRBD2. The CDR3 is 15 amino acids. The J segment lost 6 bases and the V segment lost 0 bases, leaving 5 bases of the junction unmatched. Germline CDR1 and CDR2: MNHEY and SVGAGI. CDR3 amino acids: CASSYSSGMSNEQFF. The DNA for the CDR3 is TGTGCCAGCAGTTACTCAAGCGGGATGTCCAATGAGCAGTTCTTC.

The chain employs TRBV5-8 and TRBJ2-7; D is perhaps TRBD2 (6 bases). CDR1 and CDR2 from the germline V gene are SGHTS and YDEGEE. V was shortened by 2 bases and J by 6 bases, with 18 bases between the two germline ends. The CDR3 runs 15 residues. CDR3 coding DNA: TGTGCCAGCAGCTTTGGGGGGACCCAAACCGTCGAGCAGTACTTC. This codes for CASSFGGTQTVEQYF.

J is TRBJ2-7 and V is TRBV10-3; tentatively, D is TRBD2 (5 bases). The CDR3 has 17 amino acids. Germline V CDR1 and CDR2: ENHRY, SYGVKD. V was pared by 4 bases and J by 1 base, with 20 bases between. In DNA, the CDR3 is TGTGCCATCAGTGGAGTGCGTAACCGAGGGTCGTCCTACGAGCAGTACTTC. Its protein product is CAISGVRNRGSSYEQYF.

The V gene is TRBV29-1, the J gene TRBJ2-7; D may be TRBD2 (5 bases). Trimming stripped 4 bases from V and 3 bases from J, with 13 bases between. Germline V gene data show CDR1 as SQVTM and CDR2 as ANQGSEA. The CDR3 has 13 amino acids. CDR3 nucleotide sequence: TGCAGCGTTGTAAACAGAGCGGACTACGAGCAGTACTTC. This translates into CSVVNRADYEQYF.

This chain connects TRBV10-3 to TRBJ2-7; weak D call: TRBD1 (6 bases). V dropped 4 bases and J dropped 5 bases, with 12 bases sitting between them. Germline V CDR1 and CDR2: ENHRY, SYGVKD. The CDR3 spans 13 residues. Written as DNA, the CDR3 is TGTGCCATCAGTGGGGCAGGGGCGCACGAGCAGTACTTC. It codes for CAISGAGAHEQYF.

The chain uses TRBV6-1 and TRBJ1-2; D unresolved. Deletions cut 0 bases from V and 2 bases from J, with 13 bases between. The CDR3 has 16 residues. CDR1 and CDR2 from the germline V gene are MNHNS and SASEGT. Written as DNA, the CDR3 is TGTGCCAGCAGTGAAGCGCTTCTTCCGGGAAACTATGGCTACACCTTC. It yields the protein CASSEALLPGNYGYTF.

The V and J genes are TRBV7-6 and TRBJ2-7; D possibly corresponds to TRBD1 (6 bases). V lost 1 base and J 4 bases, leaving 11 bases between the germline ends. CDR3 length: 14 amino acids. Looked up from germline, CDR1 is SGHVS and CDR2 is FNYEAQ. The CDR3 is CASSLVTGSYEQYF. In DNA form, the CDR3 reads TGTGCCAGCAGCTTAGTAACAGGGTCATACGAGCAGTACTTC. Together with reference TRBV7-6 and TRBJ2-7, the CDR3 gives the full variable domain: GAGVSQSPRYKVTKRGQDVALRCDPISGHVSLYWYRQALGQGPEFLTYFNYEAQQDKSGLPNDRFSAERPEGSISTLTIQRTEQRDSAMYRCASSLVTGSYEQYFGPGTRLTVT.

This chain joins TRBV5-5 and TRBJ1-2; TRBD1 is a possible D gene (6 bases). Germline V gene lookup returns CDR1 SGHKS and CDR2 YYEKEE (reference sequence). This CDR3 spans 13 amino acids. Between the trimmed V and J ends, which lost 0 bases and 7 bases, there was a span of 10 bases. The CDR3 bases are TGTGCCAGCAGCTTGGCAGGGACATCTGGCTACACCTTC. This encodes CASSLAGTSGYTF. Combining the CDR3 with reference TRBV5-5 and TRBJ1-2 gives the whole variable domain DAGVTQSPTHLIKTRGQQVTLRCSPISGHKSVSWYQQVLGQGPQFIFQYYEKEERGRGNFPDRFSARQFPNYSSELNVNALLLGDSALYLCASSLAGTSGYTFGSGTRLTVV.

V and J are TRBV5-1 and TRBJ2-5, with 9 bases that match TRBD2. With V trimmed by 0 bases and J by 5 bases, 8 bases remained unmatched. The V gene's germline CDR1 is SGHRS and CDR2 YFSETQ. The CDR3 loop spans 16 amino acids. CDR3 nucleotide sequence: TGCGCCAGCAGCTTGGAGGGTAGCGGGAGACGCGAGACCCAGTACTTC. It encodes CASSLEGSGRRETQYF.

About this clone: Other DNA sequences of this sample code for an identical CDR3. The CDR3 nucleotides read TGCGCCAGCAGCCGGGGCTCCTACAATGAGCAGTTCTTC. As protein: CASSRGSYNEQFF. The chain employs TRBV5-1 and TRBJ2-1; a possible D gene is TRBD2 (5 bases). The CDR3 covers 13 residues. V shed 4 bases and J shed 0 bases, with 5 bases lying between them. The germline V gene has CDR1 SGHRS and CDR2 YFSETQ.

About this clone itself: This same CDR3 is encoded by further DNA sequences in the sample. The chain links TRBV5-1 to TRBJ1-2, with TRBD1 matching over 7 bases. The J segment lost 6 bases and the V segment lost 1 base, leaving 3 bases of the junction unmatched. This CDR3 is 13 amino acids long. In germline, CDR1 is SGHRS, CDR2 YFSETQ. The CDR3 region has the DNA TGCGCCAGCAGCTTGACAGGGGCGGATGGCTACACCTTC. Translating gives CASSLTGADGYTF.

This chain links TRBV5-1 with TRBJ2-7, with D hard to call. The CDR3 consists of 14 residues. Germline V gives CDR1 SGHRS, CDR2 YFSETQ. The V and J ends lost 4 bases and 0 bases respectively, with 11 bases between them. CDR3 in amino acids: CASSPQEGSYEQYF. The CDR3 DNA is TGCGCCAGCAGCCCCCAGGAAGGCTCCTACGAGCAGTACTTC.

The chain employs TRBV5-4 and TRBJ2-7; D perhaps matches TRBD2 (5 bases). The V gene's germline CDR1 is SGHNT and CDR2 YYREEE (reference sequence). The CDR3 totals 14 residues. Trimming took off 6 bases at V and 2 bases at J, with 15 bases between the two ends. The CDR3 DNA sequence: TGTGCCAGCACCTCGTGGGCGGGTACCTACGAGCAGTACTTC. It translates to CASTSWAGTYEQYF.

V usage is TRBV7-2 and J usage is TRBJ2-5; perhaps TRBD1 as D (6 bases). V lost 5 bases and J lost 5, with 12 bases in between. In germline, CDR1 is SGHTA, CDR2 FQGNSA. The CDR3 totals 13 residues. CDR3 loop: CASSGQFFETQYF. The CDR3 nucleotides read TGTGCCAGCAGCGGACAGTTCTTTGAGACCCAGTACTTC.

The V gene is TRBV5-1, the J gene TRBJ2-7; D possibly corresponds to TRBD1 (6 bases). Trimming left V 4 bases short and J 6 bases short, with 17 bases between. The CDR3 runs 14 residues. Germline V gives CDR1 SGHRS, CDR2 YFSETQ. This CDR3 is CASSPLIQGTEQYF. DNA for the CDR3: TGCGCCAGCAGCCCCTTAATACAGGGTACCGAGCAGTACTTC.

This clone was observed a few times. This chain uses TRBV7-3 with TRBJ2-2; maybe TRBD2 (6 bases). The germline CDR1 and CDR2 sequences are SGHTA and FQGTGA. The CDR3 runs to 15 residues. V dropped 6 bases and J dropped 0 bases, with 11 bases sitting between them. CDR3 coding DNA: TGTGCCAGCAGTGCGGGACGGACGAACACCGGGGAGCTGTTTTTT. This codes for CASSAGRTNTGELFF.

This clone was counted between two and nine times. The chain couples TRBV5-1 to TRBJ1-4, with D possibly matching TRBD1 (5 bases). V was pared by 1 base and J by 5 bases, with 9 bases between. The germline V gene has CDR1 SGHRS and CDR2 YFSETQ. The CDR3 contains 14 residues. In DNA, the CDR3 is TGCGCCAGCAGCTTGTTGGGGGGAAATGAAAAACTGTTTTTT. Translating it yields CASSLLGGNEKLFF.

The chain joins TRBV4-1 to TRBJ1-2; 12 nucleotides match TRBD1. CDR3 size: 17 residues. V dropped 4 bases and J dropped 2; count of bases not matched to a gene: 8. Germline CDR1 is MGHRA and CDR2 is YSYEKL. This chain's CDR3 is CASSLSPGTGGNYGYTF. The CDR3 region has the DNA TGCGCCAGCAGCCTTTCACCCGGGACAGGGGGCAACTATGGCTACACCTTC.

The V and J genes are TRBV11-2 and TRBJ1-4; 8 bases map to TRBD1. Germline loops: CDR1 SGHAT, CDR2 FQNNGV. The J segment lost 5 bases and the V segment lost 5 bases, leaving 10 bases of the junction unmatched. CDR3 size: 16 residues. CDR3 sequence reads: CASSGITGGWNEKLFF. CDR3 DNA: TGTGCCAGCAGCGGAATAACAGGGGGTTGGAATGAAAAACTGTTTTTT.

About this clone itself: Other DNA variants within this sample encode the same CDR3. The chain is built from TRBV9 and TRBJ2-1; the D is unclear. V was shortened by 4 bases and J by 6 bases, with 8 bases between the two germline ends. Germline CDR1 is SGDLS and CDR2 is YYNGEE. The CDR3 is 12 amino acids. The CDR3 bases are TGTGCCAGCAGCCCGCCGTCCAATGAGCAGTTCTTC. Translation: CASSPPSNEQFF.